This T cell receptor (beta chain) is drawn from a study of CDR3 diversity in severe acne. This clonotype was found many times. TCRdb re-analysed the PCR reads in MiXCR, keeping a single row per CDR3 protein. This sample carries fewer than 90,000 distinct CDR3 sequences, over 40% of them seen once, and the ten largest clones take 14%. Germline values: CDR1 SGHAT, CDR2 FQNNGV. This CDR3 has 16 amino acids. Losses at the gene ends were 4 bases for V and 1 base for J; bases not matched to a gene: 7. The TCR sequence derives from a male donor in good health, without acne. Sample: blood. The chain recombines TRBV11-2 with TRBJ2-5; 9 bases map to TRBD1. The CDR3 loop reads CASSWGQGGIQETQYF. In nucleotides, the CDR3 is TGTGCCAGCAGCTGGGGACAGGGAGGGATCCAAGAGACCCAGTACTTC.